The clone carrying this TCR beta chain came up many times. The antigen remains unidentified. TCR beta CDR3 sequences were amplified from RNA transcripts. HTBI primers were used for first-round RT-PCR of the TCR CDR3. TCRdb reprocessed the multiplex PCR reads with MiXCR, giving one entry per CDR3 protein. The sample lists fewer than 600,000 distinct CDR3 sequences, about an eighth occurring once. The data are from a study of T cells in Graves' hyperthyroidism and ophthalmopathy. Study outcomes and limitations: Appearing also in blood were most of the thyroid clonotypes expanded above 0.001.

CDR1 and CDR2 (germline): SGHAT, FQNNGV. V lost 4 bases and J lost 2; bases outside the gene matches: 2. The CDR3 contains 14 residues. Diagnosis relied on clinical symptoms, serum thyroxine and TRAb, thyroid ultrasound and orbital computed tomography. This chain uses TRBV11-2 with TRBJ2-1; 7 bases are shared with TRBD2. The sequence was obtained from a woman in her late teens or twenties with Graves' hyperthyroidism. The material sequenced was blood. CDR3 nucleotide sequence: TGTGCCAGCAGCTACGGGAGGACCTACAATGAGCAGTTCTTC. It codes for CASSYGRTYNEQFF.